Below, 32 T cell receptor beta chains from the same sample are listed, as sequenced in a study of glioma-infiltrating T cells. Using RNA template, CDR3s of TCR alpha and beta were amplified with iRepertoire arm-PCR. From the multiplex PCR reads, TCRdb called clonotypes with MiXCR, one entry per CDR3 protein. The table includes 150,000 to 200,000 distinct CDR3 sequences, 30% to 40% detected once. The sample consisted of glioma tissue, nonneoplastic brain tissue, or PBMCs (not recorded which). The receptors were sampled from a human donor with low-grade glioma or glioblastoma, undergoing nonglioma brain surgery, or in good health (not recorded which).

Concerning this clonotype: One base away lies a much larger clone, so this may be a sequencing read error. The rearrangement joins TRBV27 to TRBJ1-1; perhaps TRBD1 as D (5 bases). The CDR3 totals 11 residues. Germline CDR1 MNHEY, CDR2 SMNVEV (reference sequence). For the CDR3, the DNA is TGTGCCAGCAGTTTGGGGCAGGCGGCTCTCTTT. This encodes CASSLGQAALF.

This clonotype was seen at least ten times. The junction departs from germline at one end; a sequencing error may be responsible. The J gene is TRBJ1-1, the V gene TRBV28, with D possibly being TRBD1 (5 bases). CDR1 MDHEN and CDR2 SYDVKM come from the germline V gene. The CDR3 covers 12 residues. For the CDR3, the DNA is TGTGCCAGCAGCCTACCCCGGACACGCCCTCTCTTT. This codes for CASSLPRTRPLF.

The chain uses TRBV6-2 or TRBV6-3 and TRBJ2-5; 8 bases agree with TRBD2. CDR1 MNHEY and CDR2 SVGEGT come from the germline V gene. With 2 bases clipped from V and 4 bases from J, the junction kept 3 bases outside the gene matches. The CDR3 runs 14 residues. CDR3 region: CASSYVAGGETQYF. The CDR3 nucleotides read TGTGCCAGCAGTTACGTCGCGGGAGGAGAGACCCAGTACTTC.

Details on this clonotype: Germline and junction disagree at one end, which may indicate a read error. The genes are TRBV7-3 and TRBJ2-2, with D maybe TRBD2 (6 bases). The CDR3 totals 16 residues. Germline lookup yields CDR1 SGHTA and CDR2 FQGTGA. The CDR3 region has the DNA TGTACCAGCAGCTTATTAGGGCGGGGGAACACCGGGGAGCTGTTTTTT. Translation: CTSSLLGRGNTGELFF.

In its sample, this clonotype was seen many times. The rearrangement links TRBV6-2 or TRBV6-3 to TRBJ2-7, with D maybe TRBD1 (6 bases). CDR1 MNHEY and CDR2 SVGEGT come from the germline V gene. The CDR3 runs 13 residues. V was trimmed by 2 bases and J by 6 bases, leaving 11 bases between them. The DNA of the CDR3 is TGTGCCAGCAGTTACCGCGAAGGGGGCGAGCAGTACTTC. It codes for CASSYREGGEQYF.

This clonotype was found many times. In DNA form, the CDR3 reads TGTGCCACCAGCAGAGATGGGAGTACTCTAAACACTGAAGCTTTCTTT. Translating gives CATSRDGSTLNTEAFF. The V call is TRBV15, the J call TRBJ1-1; D is uncertain. In germline, CDR1 is LNHNV, CDR2 YYDKDF (reference sequence). This CDR3 region has 16 residues. The ends were cut back, 0 bases at V and 2 bases at J, with 13 bases in the middle.

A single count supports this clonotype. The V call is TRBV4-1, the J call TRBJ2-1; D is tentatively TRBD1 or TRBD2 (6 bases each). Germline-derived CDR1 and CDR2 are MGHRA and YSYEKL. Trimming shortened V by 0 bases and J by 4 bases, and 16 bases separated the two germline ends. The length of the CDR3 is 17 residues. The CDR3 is CASSQDSGGRLYNEQFF. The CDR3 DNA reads TGCGCCAGCAGCCAAGATTCCGGGGGCCGTCTATACAATGAGCAGTTCTTC.

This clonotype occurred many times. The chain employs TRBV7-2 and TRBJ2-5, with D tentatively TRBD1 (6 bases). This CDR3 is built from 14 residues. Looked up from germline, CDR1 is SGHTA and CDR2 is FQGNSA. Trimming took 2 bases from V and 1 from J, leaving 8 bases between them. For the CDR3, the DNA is TGTGCCAGCAGCTTAAGCAGGGGCCAAGAGACCCAGTACTTC. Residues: CASSLSRGQETQYF.

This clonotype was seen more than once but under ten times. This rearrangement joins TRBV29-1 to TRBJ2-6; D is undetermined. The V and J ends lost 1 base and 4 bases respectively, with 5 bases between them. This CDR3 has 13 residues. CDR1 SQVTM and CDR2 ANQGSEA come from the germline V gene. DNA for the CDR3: TGCAGCGTTGAAGTATCCGGGGCCAACGTCCTGACTTTC. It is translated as CSVEVSGANVLTF.

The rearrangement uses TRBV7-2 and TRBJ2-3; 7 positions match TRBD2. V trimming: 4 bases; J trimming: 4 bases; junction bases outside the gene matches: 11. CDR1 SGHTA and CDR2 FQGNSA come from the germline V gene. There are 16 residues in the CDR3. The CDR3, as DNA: TGTGCCAGCAGCTCAAGCGGGAAGGTGGTGGCAGATACGCAGTATTTT. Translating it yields CASSSSGKVVADTQYF.

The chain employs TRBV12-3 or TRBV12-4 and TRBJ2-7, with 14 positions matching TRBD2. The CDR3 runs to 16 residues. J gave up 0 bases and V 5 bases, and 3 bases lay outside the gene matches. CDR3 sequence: CASSGTSGSSSYEQYF. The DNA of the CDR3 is TGTGCCAGCAGTGGGACTAGCGGGAGCAGCTCCTACGAGCAGTACTTC.

The CDR3 here is CSALAGAQEQYF. In DNA, the CDR3 is TGCAGTGCCCTAGCGGGAGCGCAAGAGCAGTACTTC. The rearrangement joins TRBV20-1 to TRBJ2-7; 10 bases are shared with TRBD2. The CDR3 length is 12 residues. The germline CDR1 and CDR2 sequences are DFQATT and SNEGSKA (reference sequence). Trimming took 6 bases from V and 7 from J; bases not matched to a gene: 6.

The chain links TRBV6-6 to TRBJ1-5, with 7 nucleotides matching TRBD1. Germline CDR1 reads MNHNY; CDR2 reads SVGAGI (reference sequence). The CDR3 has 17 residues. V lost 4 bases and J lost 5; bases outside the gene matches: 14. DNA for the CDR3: TGTGCCAGCAGTTTAGGGGCCAGGGGGGCCGGACATCAGCCCCAGCATTTT. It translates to CASSLGARGAGHQPQHF.

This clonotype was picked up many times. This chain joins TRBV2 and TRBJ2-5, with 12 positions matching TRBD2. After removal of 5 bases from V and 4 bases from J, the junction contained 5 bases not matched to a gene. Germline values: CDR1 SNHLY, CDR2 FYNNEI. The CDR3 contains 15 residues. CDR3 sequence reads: CASSQTSGSTETQYF. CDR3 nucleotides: TGTGCCAGCAGTCAGACTAGCGGGAGTACAGAGACCCAGTACTTC.

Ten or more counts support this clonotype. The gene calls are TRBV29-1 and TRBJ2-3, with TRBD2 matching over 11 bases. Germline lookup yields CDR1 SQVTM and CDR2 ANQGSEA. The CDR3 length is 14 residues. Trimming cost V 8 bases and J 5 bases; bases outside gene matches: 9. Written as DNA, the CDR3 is TGCAGCTCATCCTCCGGGACTAGCGGAGATACGCAGTATTTT. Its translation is CSSSSGTSGDTQYF.

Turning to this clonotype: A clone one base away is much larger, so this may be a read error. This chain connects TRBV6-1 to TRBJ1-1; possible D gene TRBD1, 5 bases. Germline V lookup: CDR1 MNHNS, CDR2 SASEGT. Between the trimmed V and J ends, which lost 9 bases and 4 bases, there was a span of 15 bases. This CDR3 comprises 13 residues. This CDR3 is CARGGHMRTEAFF. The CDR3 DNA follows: TGTGCCAGGGGAGGACACATGCGCACTGAAGCTTTCTTT.

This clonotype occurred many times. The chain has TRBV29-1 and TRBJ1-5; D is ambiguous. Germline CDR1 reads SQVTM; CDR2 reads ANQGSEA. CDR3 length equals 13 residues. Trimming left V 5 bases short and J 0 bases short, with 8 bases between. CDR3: CSVSENSNQPQHF. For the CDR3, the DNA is TGCAGCGTTTCGGAAAATAGCAATCAGCCCCAGCATTTT.

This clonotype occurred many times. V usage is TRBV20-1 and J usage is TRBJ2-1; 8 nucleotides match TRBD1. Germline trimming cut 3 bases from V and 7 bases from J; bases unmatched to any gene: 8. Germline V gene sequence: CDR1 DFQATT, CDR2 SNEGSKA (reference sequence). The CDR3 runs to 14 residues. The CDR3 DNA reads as TGCAGTGCTAGTGGCGACAGGGGCATGAATGAGCAGTTCTTC. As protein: CSASGDRGMNEQFF.

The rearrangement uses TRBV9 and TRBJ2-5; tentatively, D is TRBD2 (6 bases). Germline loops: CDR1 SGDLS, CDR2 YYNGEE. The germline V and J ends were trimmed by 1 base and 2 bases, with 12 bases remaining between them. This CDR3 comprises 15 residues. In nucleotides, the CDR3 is TGTGCCAGCAGCGTATCTGCTAGCGCGCAAGAGACCCAGTACTTC. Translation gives CASSVSASAQETQYF.

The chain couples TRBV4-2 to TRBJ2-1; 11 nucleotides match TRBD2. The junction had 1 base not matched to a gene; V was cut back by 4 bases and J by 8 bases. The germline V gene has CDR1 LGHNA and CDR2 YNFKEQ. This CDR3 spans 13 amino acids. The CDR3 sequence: CASSPGLADEQFF. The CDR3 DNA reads TGTGCCAGCAGCCCGGGACTAGCGGATGAGCAGTTCTTC.

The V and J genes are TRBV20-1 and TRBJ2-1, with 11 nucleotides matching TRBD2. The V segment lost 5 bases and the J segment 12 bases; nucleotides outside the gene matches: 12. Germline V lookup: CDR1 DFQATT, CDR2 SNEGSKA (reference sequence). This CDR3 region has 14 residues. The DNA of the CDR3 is TGCAGTGCTGGGGTCGTACTAGCGGGAGTTGGGCAGTTCTTC. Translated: CSAGVVLAGVGQFF.

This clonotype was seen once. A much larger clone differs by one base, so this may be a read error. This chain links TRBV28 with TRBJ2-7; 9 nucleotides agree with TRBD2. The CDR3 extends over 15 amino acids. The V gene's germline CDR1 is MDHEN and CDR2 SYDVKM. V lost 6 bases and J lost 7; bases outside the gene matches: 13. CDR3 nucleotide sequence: TGTGCCAGCAGGGGGCCAGGGACTAGCAAAAATGAGCAGTACTTC. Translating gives CASRGPGTSKNEQYF.

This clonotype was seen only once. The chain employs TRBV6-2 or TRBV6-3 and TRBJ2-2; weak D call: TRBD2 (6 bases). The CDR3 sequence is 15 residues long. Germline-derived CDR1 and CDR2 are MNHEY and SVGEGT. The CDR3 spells CGRTSRETNTGELFF. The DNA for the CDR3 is TGTGGCAGAACCTCCCGGGAGACGAACACCGGGGAGCTGTTTTTT.

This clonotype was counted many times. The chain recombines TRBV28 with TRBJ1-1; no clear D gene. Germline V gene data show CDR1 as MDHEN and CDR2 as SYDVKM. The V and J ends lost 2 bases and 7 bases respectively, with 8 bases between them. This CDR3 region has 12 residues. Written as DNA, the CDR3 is TGTGCCAGCAGTTTACGGATTAATGAAGCTTTCTTT. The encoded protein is CASSLRINEAFF.

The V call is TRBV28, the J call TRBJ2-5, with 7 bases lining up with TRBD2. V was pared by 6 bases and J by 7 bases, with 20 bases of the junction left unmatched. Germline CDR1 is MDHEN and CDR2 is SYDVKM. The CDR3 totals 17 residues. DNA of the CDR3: TGTGCCAGCAGCTCCCGTTACCAATTCCAGCGGGGAAGGACCCAGTACTTC. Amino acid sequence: CASSSRYQFQRGRTQYF.

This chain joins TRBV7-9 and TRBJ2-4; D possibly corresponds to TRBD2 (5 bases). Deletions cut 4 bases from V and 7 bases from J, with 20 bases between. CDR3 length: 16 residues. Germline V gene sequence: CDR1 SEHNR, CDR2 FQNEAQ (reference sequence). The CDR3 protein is CASSSPRTGNRNIQYF. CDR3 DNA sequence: TGTGCCAGCAGCTCCCCCCGGACTGGAAATAGGAACATTCAGTACTTC.

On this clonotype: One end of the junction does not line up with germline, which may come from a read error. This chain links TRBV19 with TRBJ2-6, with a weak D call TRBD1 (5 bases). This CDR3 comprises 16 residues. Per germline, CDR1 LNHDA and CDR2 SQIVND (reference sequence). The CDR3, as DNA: TGTGCCAGTAGTATAGTCGTGACCTCTGGGGCCAACATCCTGACTTTC. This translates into CASSIVVTSGANILTF.

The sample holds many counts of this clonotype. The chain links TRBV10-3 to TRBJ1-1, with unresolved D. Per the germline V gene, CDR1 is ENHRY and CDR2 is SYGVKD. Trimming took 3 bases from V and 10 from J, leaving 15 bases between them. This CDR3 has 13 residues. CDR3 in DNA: TGTGCCATCAGTGAAGGGCCCCCGGCGCCAGCTTTCTTT. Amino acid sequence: CAISEGPPAPAFF.

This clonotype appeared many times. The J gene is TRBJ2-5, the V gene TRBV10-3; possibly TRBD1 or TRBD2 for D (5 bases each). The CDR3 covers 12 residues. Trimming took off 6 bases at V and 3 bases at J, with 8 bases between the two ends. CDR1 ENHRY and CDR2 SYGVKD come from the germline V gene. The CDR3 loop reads CAIRGTEETQYF. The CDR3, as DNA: TGTGCCATCAGGGGGACGGAAGAGACCCAGTACTTC.

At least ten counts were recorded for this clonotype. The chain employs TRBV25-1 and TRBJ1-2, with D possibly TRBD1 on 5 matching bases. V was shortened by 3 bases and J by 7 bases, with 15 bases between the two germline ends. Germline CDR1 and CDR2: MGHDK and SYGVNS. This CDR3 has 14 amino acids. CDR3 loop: CASSDFGGVGGYTF. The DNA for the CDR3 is TGTGCCAGCAGTGACTTTGGGGGGGTGGGTGGCTACACCTTC.

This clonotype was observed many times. CDR3 in DNA: TGTGCCAGCGGGAGGCGCAACCGAAGGAATGAGCAGTTCTTC. Its translation: CASGRRNRRNEQFF. The chain employs TRBV6-2 or TRBV6-3 and TRBJ2-1, with D maybe TRBD2 (6 bases). CDR1 and CDR2 (germline): MNHEY, SVGEGT. The CDR3 totals 14 residues. V was clipped by 8 bases and J by 7 bases, with 18 bases between them.

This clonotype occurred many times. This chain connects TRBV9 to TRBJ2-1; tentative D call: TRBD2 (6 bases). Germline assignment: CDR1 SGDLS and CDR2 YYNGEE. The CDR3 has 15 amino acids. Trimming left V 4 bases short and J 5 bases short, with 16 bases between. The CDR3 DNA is TGTGCCAGCAGCCGCATTGGCGGGACGAACAATGAGCAGTTCTTC. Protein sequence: CASSRIGGTNNEQFF.